Reported below is one TCR beta chain. Its specificity is unknown. The CDR3 is 13 residues long. Germline V gives CDR1 LNHDA, CDR2 SQIVND (reference sequence). V gave up 1 base and J gave up 7 bases, with 10 bases separating them. The data were taken from a study of T cell responses to AZD1222 COVID-19 vaccine. For the study at large: Second doses were pooled across both intervals (about 4 or about 12 weeks).

Findings and limits, study-wide: Donor demographics were predominantly white British with a female majority; clonal diversity may be underestimated.

Sequencing was performed with immunoSEQ multiplex PCR; in TCRdb, only in-frame clones are kept and a portion is missing. The sample holds some 100,000 clones; 80% to 95% are singletons and the top ten take 1.5% to 2%. The sequenced sample was peripheral blood, obtained on day 0 of AZD1222 vaccination. The TCR was taken from an adult in good health. The V gene is TRBV19, the J gene TRBJ1-1; no clear D gene. The CDR3: CASSIAKRNEAFF. The CDR3 bases are TGTGCCAGTAGTATAGCGAAGAGGAATGAAGCTTTCTTT.